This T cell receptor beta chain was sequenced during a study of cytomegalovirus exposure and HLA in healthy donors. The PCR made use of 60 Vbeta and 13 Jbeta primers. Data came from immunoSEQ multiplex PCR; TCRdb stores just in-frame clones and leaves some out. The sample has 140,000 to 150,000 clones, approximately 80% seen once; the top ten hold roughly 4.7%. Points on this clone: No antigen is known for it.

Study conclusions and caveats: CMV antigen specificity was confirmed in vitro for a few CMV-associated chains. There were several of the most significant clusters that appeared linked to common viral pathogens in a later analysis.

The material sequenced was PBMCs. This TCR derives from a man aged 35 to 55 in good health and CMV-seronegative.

CDR3 sequence: CASSPLGDRNTGELFF. As DNA, the CDR3 is TGTGCCAGCTCACCCCTCGGGGACAGGAACACCGGGGAGCTGTTTTTT. This rearrangement joins TRBV18 to TRBJ2-2; 7 bases agree with TRBD1. This CDR3 contains 16 residues. In germline, CDR1 is KGHSH, CDR2 LQKENI. Trimming at V came to 3 bases and at J to 1 base, leaving 5 bases not matched to a gene.